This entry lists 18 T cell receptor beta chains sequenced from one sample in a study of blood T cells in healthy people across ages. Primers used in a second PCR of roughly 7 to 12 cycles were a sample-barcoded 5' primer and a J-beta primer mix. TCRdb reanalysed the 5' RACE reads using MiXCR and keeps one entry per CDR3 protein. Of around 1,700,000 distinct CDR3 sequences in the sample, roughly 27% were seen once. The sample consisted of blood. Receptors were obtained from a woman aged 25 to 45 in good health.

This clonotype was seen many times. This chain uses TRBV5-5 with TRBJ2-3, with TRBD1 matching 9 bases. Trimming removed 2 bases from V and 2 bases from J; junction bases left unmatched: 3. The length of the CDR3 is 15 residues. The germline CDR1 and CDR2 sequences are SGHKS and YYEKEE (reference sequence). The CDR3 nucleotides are TGTGCCAGCAGCTTTACAGGGGGCATCACAGATACGCAGTATTTT. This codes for CASSFTGGITDTQYF.

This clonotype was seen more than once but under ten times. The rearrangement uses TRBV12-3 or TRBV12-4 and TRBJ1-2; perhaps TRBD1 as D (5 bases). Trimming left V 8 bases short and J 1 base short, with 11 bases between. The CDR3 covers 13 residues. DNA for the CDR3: TGTGCCAGCGGCCAGGGTAATAACTATGGCTACACCTTC. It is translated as CASGQGNNYGYTF.

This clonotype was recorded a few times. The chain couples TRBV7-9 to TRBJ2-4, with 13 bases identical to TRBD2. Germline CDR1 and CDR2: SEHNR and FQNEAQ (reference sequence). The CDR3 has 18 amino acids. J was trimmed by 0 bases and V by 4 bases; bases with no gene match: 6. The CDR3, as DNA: TGTGCCAGCAGCTCAACTAGCGGGGGGGCTTTAGCCAAAAACATTCAGTACTTC. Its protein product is CASSSTSGGALAKNIQYF. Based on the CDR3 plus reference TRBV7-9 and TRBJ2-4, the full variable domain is DTGVSQNPRHKITKRGQNVTFRCDPISEHNRLYWYRQTLGQGPEFLTYFQNEAQLEKSRLLSDRFSAERPKGSFSTLEIQRTEQGDSAMYLCASSSTSGGALAKNIQYFGAGTRLSVL.

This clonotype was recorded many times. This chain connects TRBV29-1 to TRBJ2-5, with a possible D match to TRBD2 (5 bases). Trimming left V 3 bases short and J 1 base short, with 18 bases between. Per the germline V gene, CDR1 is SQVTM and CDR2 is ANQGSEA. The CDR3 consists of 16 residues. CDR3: CSVEGRIESGQETQYF. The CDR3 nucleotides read TGCAGCGTTGAGGGCCGAATAGAAAGCGGCCAAGAGACCCAGTACTTC.

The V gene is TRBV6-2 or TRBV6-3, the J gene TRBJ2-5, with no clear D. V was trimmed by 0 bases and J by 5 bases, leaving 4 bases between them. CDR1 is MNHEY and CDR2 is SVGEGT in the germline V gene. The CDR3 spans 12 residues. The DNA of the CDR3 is TGTGCCAGCAGTTACTCCTACGAGACCCAGTACTTC. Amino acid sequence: CASSYSYETQYF.

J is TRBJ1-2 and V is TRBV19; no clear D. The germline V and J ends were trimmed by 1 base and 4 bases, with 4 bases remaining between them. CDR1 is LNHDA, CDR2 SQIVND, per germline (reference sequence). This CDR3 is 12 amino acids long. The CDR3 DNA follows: TGTGCCAGTAGTATAGTCGGCTATGGCTACACCTTC. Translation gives CASSIVGYGYTF.

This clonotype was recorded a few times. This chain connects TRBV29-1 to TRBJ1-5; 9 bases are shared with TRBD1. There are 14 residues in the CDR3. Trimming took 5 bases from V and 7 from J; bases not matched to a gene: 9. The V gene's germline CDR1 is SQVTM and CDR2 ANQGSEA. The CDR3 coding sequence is TGCAGCGTTACTACCGGGACAGGGTCCCAGCCCCAGCATTTT. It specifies CSVTTGTGSQPQHF. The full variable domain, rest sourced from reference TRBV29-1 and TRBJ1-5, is SAVISQKPSRDICQRGTSLTIQCQVDSQVTMMFWYRQQPGQSLTLIATANQGSEATYESGFVIDKFPISRPNLTFSTLTVSNMSPEDSSIYLCSVTTGTGSQPQHFGDGTRLSIL.

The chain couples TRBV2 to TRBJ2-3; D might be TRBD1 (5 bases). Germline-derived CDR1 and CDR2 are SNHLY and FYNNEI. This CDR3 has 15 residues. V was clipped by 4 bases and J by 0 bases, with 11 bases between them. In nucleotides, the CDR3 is TGTGCCAGCAGTGGGAACAGGCTCAGCACAGATACGCAGTATTTT. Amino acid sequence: CASSGNRLSTDTQYF. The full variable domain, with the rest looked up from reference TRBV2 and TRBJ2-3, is EPEVTQTPSHQVTQMGQEVILRCVPISNHLYFYWYRQILGQKVEFLVSFYNNEISEKSEIFDDQFSVERPDGSNFTLKIRSTKLEDSAMYFCASSGNRLSTDTQYFGPGTRLTVL.

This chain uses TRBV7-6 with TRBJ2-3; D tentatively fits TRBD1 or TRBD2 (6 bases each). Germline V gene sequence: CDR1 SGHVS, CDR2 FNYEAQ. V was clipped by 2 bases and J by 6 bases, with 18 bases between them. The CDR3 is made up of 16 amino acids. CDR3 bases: TGTGCCAGCAGCTTAATGGGGGCGGGGATCACTGATACGCAGTATTTT. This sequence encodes CASSLMGAGITDTQYF.

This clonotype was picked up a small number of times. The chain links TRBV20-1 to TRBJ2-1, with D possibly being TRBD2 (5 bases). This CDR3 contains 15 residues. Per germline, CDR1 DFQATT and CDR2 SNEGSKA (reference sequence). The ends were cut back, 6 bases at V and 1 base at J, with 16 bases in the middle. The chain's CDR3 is CSAKTRLYSYNEQFF. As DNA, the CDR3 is TGCAGTGCGAAGACTCGACTATATTCCTACAATGAGCAGTTCTTC.

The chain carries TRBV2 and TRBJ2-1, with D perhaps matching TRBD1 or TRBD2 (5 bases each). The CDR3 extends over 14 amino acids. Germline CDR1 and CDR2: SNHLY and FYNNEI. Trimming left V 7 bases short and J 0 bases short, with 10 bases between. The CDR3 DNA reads TGTGCCAGCACTGGGGGTAGCTCCTACAATGAGCAGTTCTTC. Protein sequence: CASTGGSSYNEQFF.

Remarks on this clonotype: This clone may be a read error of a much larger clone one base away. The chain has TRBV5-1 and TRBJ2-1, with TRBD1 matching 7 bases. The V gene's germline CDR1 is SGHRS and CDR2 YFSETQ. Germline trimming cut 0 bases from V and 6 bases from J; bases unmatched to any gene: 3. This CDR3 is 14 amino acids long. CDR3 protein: CASSLVQGSNEQFF. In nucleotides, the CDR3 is TGCGCCAGCAGCTTGGTACAGGGGAGCAATGAGCAGTTCTTC.

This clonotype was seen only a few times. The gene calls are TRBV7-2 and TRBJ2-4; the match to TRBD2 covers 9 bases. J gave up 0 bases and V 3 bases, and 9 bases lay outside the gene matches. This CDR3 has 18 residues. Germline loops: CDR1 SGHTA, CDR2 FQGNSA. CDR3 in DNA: TGTGCCAGCAGCTTTGAGCAGCGGGGGGTTATAGCCAAAAACATTCAGTACTTC. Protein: CASSFEQRGVIAKNIQYF. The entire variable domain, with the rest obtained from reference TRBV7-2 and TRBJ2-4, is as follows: GAGVSQSPSNKVTEKGKDVELRCDPISGHTALYWYRQSLGQGLEFLIYFQGNSAPDKSGLPSDRFSAERTGGSVSTLTIQRTQQEDSAVYLCASSFEQRGVIAKNIQYFGAGTRLSVL.

Here the CDR3 DNA reads TGCAGTGCCACCCGACTAGCGGGACCAGAGGAGCAGTACTTC. It encodes CSATRLAGPEEQYF. The chain employs TRBV20-1 and TRBJ2-4; TRBD2 matches 11 bases. V was pared by 6 bases and J by 13 bases, with 14 bases of the junction left unmatched. Germline V gene lookup returns CDR1 DFQATT and CDR2 SNEGSKA (reference sequence). This CDR3 spans 14 amino acids.

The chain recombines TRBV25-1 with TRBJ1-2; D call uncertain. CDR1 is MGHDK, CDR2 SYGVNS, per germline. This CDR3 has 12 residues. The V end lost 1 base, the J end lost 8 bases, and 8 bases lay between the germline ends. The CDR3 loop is CASSELVGGYTF. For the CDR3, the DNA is TGTGCCAGCAGTGAATTAGTAGGAGGCTACACCTTC.

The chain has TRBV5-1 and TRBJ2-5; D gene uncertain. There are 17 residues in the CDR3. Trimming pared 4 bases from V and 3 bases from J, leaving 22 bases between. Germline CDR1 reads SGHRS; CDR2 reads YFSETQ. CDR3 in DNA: TGCGCCAGCAGCACGACCTGGACGGTCGCCGGAAAAGAGACCCAGTACTTC. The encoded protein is CASSTTWTVAGKETQYF.

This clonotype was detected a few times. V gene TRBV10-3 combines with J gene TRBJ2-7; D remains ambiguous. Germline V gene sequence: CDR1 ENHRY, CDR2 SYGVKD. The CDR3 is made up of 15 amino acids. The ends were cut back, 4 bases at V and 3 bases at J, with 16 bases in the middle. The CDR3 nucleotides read TGTGCCATCAGTGGGTCGAGTGGTAGCTACTACGAGCAGTACTTC. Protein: CAISGSSGSYYEQYF.

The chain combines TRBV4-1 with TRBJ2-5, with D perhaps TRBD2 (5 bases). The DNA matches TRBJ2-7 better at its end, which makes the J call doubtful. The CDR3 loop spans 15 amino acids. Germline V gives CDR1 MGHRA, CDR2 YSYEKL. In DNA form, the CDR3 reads TGCGCCAGCAGCCGCGGGCCCGATGGAGGAGGCGAGCAGTACTTC. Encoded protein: CASSRGPDGGGEQYF.